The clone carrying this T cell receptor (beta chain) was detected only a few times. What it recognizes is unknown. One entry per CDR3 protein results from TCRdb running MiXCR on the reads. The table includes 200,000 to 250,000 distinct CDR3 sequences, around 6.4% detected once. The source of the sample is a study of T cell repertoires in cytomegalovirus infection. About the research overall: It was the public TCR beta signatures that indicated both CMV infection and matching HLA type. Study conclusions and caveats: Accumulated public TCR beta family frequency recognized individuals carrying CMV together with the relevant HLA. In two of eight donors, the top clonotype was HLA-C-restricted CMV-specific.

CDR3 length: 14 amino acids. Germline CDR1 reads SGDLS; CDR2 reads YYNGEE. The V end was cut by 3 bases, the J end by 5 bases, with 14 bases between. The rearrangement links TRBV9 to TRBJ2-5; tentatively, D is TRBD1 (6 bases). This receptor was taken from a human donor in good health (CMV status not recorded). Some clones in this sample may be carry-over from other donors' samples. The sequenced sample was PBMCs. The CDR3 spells CASSGNRDRETQYF. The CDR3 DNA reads TGTGCCAGCAGCGGAAACAGGGATCGGGAGACCCAGTACTTC.